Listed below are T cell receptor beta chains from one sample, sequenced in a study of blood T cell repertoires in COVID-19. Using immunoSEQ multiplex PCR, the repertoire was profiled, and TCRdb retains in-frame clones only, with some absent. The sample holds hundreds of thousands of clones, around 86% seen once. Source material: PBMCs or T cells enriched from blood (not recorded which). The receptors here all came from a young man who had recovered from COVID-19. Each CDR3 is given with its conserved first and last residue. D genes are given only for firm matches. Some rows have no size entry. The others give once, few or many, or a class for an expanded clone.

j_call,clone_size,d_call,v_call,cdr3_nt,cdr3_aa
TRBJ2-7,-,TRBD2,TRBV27,TGTGCCAGCAGTTTATCCCCTAGCGGGGGATACGAGCAGTACTTC,CASSLSPSGGYEQYF
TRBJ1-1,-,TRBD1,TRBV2,TGTGCCAGACCTAGGGACAGCAAACCAAACACTGAAGCTTTCTTT,CARPRDSKPNTEAFF
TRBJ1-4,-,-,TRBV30,TGTGCCTGGAGTGGCCTTGCGGGGACGGCGGAAAAACTGTTTTTT,CAWSGLAGTAEKLFF
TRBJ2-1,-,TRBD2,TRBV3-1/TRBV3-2,TGTGCCAGCAGATCGGGACTAGCGGGGGCCGGCTCCTACAATGAGCAGTTCTTC,CASRSGLAGAGSYNEQFF
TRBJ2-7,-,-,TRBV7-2,TGTGCCAGCAGTTTCCCTCCCTACGAGCAGTACTTC,CASSFPPYEQYF
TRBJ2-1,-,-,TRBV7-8,TGTGCCAGCAGCTTAAGCTACTACAATGAGCAGTTCTTC,CASSLSYYNEQFF
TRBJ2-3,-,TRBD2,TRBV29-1,TGCAGCGTTGAGGTAGCGGGGGGGACAGATACGCAGTATTTT,CSVEVAGGTDTQYF
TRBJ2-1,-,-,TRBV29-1,TGCAGCGTTGATGGAGGTAAAGGGCACTACAATGAGCAGTTCTTC,CSVDGGKGHYNEQFF
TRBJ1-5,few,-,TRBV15,TGTGCCACAACCAACATCCGCAATCAGCCCCAGCATTTT,CATTNIRNQPQHF
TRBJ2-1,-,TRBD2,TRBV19,TGTGCCAGTAGTTCCGGACTAGCGGGAGCAAAAGCAGGGACTTACAATGAGCAGTTCTTC,CASSSGLAGAKAGTYNEQFF
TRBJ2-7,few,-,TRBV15,TGTGCCACCAGCAGAGATCGAAACGGCTACGAGCAGTACTTC,CATSRDRNGYEQYF
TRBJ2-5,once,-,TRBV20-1,TGCAGTGCTAGTTTACAGCAAGAGACCCAGTACTTC,CSASLQQETQYF
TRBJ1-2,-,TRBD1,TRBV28,TGTGCCAGCAGTCAAAATCCGGGACAGGGGCACTATGGCTACACCTTC,CASSQNPGQGHYGYTF
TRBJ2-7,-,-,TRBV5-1,TGCGCCAGCAGCTTGGAGGCAGGGTTGACCTACGAGCAGTACTTC,CASSLEAGLTYEQYF